This T cell receptor beta chain was sequenced during a study of radiation and T cells in renal cell carcinoma. Whole-study results and caveats: From baseline, blood top tumor clonotypes peaked at 2 weeks post-radiation.

As for time point: blood 2 weeks post-SBRT. Treatment meaning: 15 Gy SBRT to primary tumor, nephrectomy 4 weeks later. After SBRT, blood was collected at 2 and 4 weeks, plus baseline. The tumor was a clear cell renal cell carcinoma. V gave up 0 bases and J gave up 7 bases, with 11 bases separating them. This CDR3 contains 14 residues. Germline CDR1 reads SGHRS; CDR2 reads YFSETQ. As to this clone: Its antigen remains unidentified.

Sequenced by immunoSEQ multiplex PCR; TCRdb stores in-frame clones only, minus some. The sample yields 150,000 to 160,000 clones, roughly 86% seen once. The receptor comes from a woman between 45 and 60 years old with renal cell carcinoma. The chain couples TRBV5-1 to TRBJ1-5; no firm D call. The sequencing here drew on blood, taken from a patient whose treatment included radiotherapy and nephrectomy. The CDR3 nucleotides read TGCGCCAGCAGCTTGGACGGAGGGCGGCAGCCCCAGCATTTT. Translating it yields CASSLDGGRQPQHF.